Shown below are 23 T cell receptor beta chains from a single sample sequenced in a study of blood T cell repertoires in COVID-19. TCRdb keeps only in-frame clones here, not all; method: immunoSEQ multiplex PCR. The sample includes about 84,000 clones, about 95% of them seen just once. Input material: peripheral blood. These receptor sequences come from a human donor with active COVID-19. The donor label of this sample is uncertain.

The genes are TRBV11-2 and TRBJ1-2; weak D call: TRBD1 (5 bases). The ends were cut back, 3 bases at V and 3 bases at J, with 11 bases in the middle. The CDR3 is 14 amino acids. The germline gives CDR1 SGHAT, CDR2 FQNNGV. CDR3 region: CASSFTGVDYGYTF. The CDR3 nucleotides are TGTGCCAGCAGCTTTACGGGGGTCGACTATGGCTACACCTTC.

The V call is TRBV19, the J call TRBJ2-7; TRBD1 agrees at 10 bases. In germline, CDR1 is LNHDA, CDR2 SQIVND (reference sequence). J gave up 4 bases and V 8 bases, and 5 bases lay outside the gene matches. The CDR3 loop spans 13 amino acids. The chain's CDR3 is CASSGTGVYEQYF. CDR3 bases: TGTGCCAGTTCCGGGACAGGGGTGTACGAGCAGTACTTC.

V is TRBV14 and J is TRBJ2-3; 8 nucleotides line up with TRBD2. The V gene's germline CDR1 is SGHDN and CDR2 FVKESK. V shed 3 bases and J 6 bases; nucleotides not matched to a gene: 8. The CDR3 totals 15 residues. The CDR3 reads CASSQRTSPRDTQYF. CDR3 in DNA: TGTGCCAGCAGCCAGAGGACTAGCCCAAGGGATACGCAGTATTTT.

This chain links TRBV4-2 with TRBJ1-3; TRBD1 agrees at 7 bases. CDR1 LGHNA and CDR2 YNFKEQ come from the germline V gene. With V trimmed by 1 base and J by 1 base, 4 bases remained unmatched. The CDR3 has 16 amino acids. The DNA for the CDR3 is TGTGCCAGCAGCCAAGGGGGACAGACGTCTGGAAACACCATATATTTT. This encodes CASSQGGQTSGNTIYF.

This chain links TRBV5-6 with TRBJ2-5; a possible D gene is TRBD1 (5 bases). Looked up from germline, CDR1 is SGHDT and CDR2 is YYEEEE. CDR3 length: 14 amino acids. V was pared by 0 bases and J by 5 bases, with 11 bases between. CDR3 amino acids: CASSLDLGAETQYF. In DNA form, the CDR3 reads TGTGCCAGCAGCTTGGATCTAGGGGCGGAGACCCAGTACTTC.

The rearrangement uses TRBV28 and TRBJ2-7, with D possibly being TRBD1 (6 bases). The V end lost 6 bases, the J end lost 0 bases, and 12 bases lay between the germline ends. Germline loops: CDR1 MDHEN, CDR2 SYDVKM. The CDR3 sequence is 14 residues long. Written as DNA, the CDR3 is TGTGCCAGCAGAAGTCTGGGGGCCTCCTACGAGCAGTACTTC. This encodes CASRSLGASYEQYF.

The rearrangement uses TRBV7-9 and TRBJ2-7, with TRBD1 identical over 9 bases. V shed 3 bases and J 5 bases; nucleotides not matched to a gene: 11. The CDR3 spans 16 residues. Germline V lookup: CDR1 SEHNR, CDR2 FQNEAQ (reference sequence). The CDR3 is CASSLFLGQGADEQYF. The DNA of the CDR3 is TGTGCCAGCAGCTTGTTTTTGGGACAGGGAGCCGACGAGCAGTACTTC.

The rearrangement links TRBV18 to TRBJ2-1; tentatively, D is TRBD2 (5 bases). This CDR3 has 15 amino acids. Trimming cost V 2 bases and J 9 bases, with 17 bases left between them. Germline assignment: CDR1 KGHSH and CDR2 LQKENI. The CDR3: CASSPGVGGEGEQFF. The CDR3 DNA is TGTGCCAGCTCACCAGGGGTAGGCGGCGAGGGTGAGCAGTTCTTC. The full variable domain, rest sourced from reference TRBV18 and TRBJ2-1, is NAGVMQNPRHLVRRRGQEARLRCSPMKGHSHVYWYRQLPEEGLKFMVYLQKENIIDESGMPKERFSAEFPKEGPSILRIQQVVRGDSAAYFCASSPGVGGEGEQFFGPGTRLTVL.

This clone appeared once. J is TRBJ2-7 and V is TRBV5-6; D may be TRBD2 (7 bases). The V end was cut by 4 bases, the J end by 4 bases, with 15 bases between. The CDR3 is made up of 14 amino acids. The germline CDR1 and CDR2 sequences are SGHDT and YYEEEE. The CDR3 DNA follows: TGTGCCAGCAGCAACGTCGGGGGGCTGTACGAGCAGTACTTC. Amino acids: CASSNVGGLYEQYF.

This clone came up once. The chain combines TRBV27 with TRBJ2-7, with D maybe TRBD1 (6 bases). With 8 bases removed from V and 0 bases from J, the gap between germline ends came to 14 bases. The CDR3 extends over 14 amino acids. Germline CDR1 is MNHEY and CDR2 is SMNVEV (reference sequence). CDR3 region: CASQISGHSYEQYF. CDR3 DNA sequence: TGTGCCAGCCAAATCTCGGGACACTCCTACGAGCAGTACTTC.

V is TRBV6-5 and J is TRBJ2-7; 10 bases agree with TRBD2. Germline V gives CDR1 MNHEY, CDR2 SVGAGI. V trimming: 0 bases; J trimming: 2 bases; junction bases outside the gene matches: 4. The CDR3 is made up of 16 amino acids. CDR3 nucleotides: TGTGCCAGCAGTTACTCCCTAGCGGGAGTCGCCTACGAGCAGTACTTC. Translation: CASSYSLAGVAYEQYF.

This clone was seen just once. The rearrangement links TRBV10-3 to TRBJ2-7; D might be TRBD1 (6 bases). V shed 6 bases and J shed 4 bases, with 16 bases lying between them. The CDR3 runs to 14 residues. Germline loops: CDR1 ENHRY, CDR2 SYGVKD. The CDR3 region is CAISLTGFPYEQYF. The CDR3 nucleotides read TGTGCCATCAGCCTTACAGGGTTCCCTTACGAGCAGTACTTC.

The chain couples TRBV4-1 to TRBJ2-5; 8 bases are shared with TRBD1. Germline V lookup: CDR1 MGHRA, CDR2 YSYEKL. The CDR3 totals 19 residues. V lost 4 bases to trimming and J lost 1 base; unmatched junction nucleotides: 17. CDR3: CASSPLRQGPPQGQETQYF. CDR3 bases: TGCGCCAGCAGCCCCCTTCGACAGGGGCCGCCTCAAGGCCAAGAGACCCAGTACTTC.

This clone was observed once. This chain links TRBV19 with TRBJ1-3, with D unresolved. CDR1 LNHDA and CDR2 SQIVND come from the germline V gene (reference sequence). Trimming removed 5 bases from V and 0 bases from J, with 11 bases in between. The length of the CDR3 is 15 residues. CDR3 sequence: CASSVTAFSGNTIYF. Written as DNA, the CDR3 is TGTGCCAGTAGTGTTACAGCTTTCTCTGGAAACACCATATATTTT. The entire variable domain, with the rest obtained from reference TRBV19 and TRBJ1-3, is as follows: DGGITQSPKYLFRKEGQNVTLSCEQNLNHDAMYWYRQDPGQGLRLIYYSQIVNDFQKGDIAEGYSVSREKKESFPLTVTSAQKNPTAFYLCASSVTAFSGNTIYFGEGSWLTVV.

J is TRBJ1-1 and V is TRBV5-1; the D is unclear. CDR3 length: 15 amino acids. The V end was cut by 4 bases, the J end by 1 base, with 14 bases between. Germline CDR1 SGHRS, CDR2 YFSETQ. The CDR3 protein is CASSRSRQRNTEAFF. CDR3 sequence (DNA): TGCGCCAGCAGCCGTTCGAGGCAGAGGAACACTGAAGCTTTCTTT. Filled out from reference TRBV5-1 and TRBJ1-1, the complete variable domain reads KAGVTQTPRYLIKTRGQQVTLSCSPISGHRSVSWYQQTPGQGLQFLFEYFSETQRNKGNFPGRFSGRQFSNSRSEMNVSTLELGDSALYLCASSRSRQRNTEAFFGQGTRLTVV.

Points on this clone: The junction differs from germline at one of its ends, possibly a read error. Different DNA sequences within this sample yield the same CDR3. V and J are TRBV24-1 and TRBJ1-3, with a tentative D call TRBD1 (5 bases). This CDR3 has 19 residues. The V gene's germline CDR1 is KGHDR and CDR2 SFDVKD. Here the CDR3 DNA reads TGTGCCACCAGTGATTTCCAAGGCGGGGACCGAAACTCTGGGAACACCATATATTTT. Protein product: CATSDFQGGDRNSGNTIYF.

The rearrangement uses TRBV11-2 and TRBJ2-2; tentative D call: TRBD2 (7 bases). Trimming shortened V by 4 bases and J by 5 bases, and 17 bases separated the two germline ends. The germline gives CDR1 SGHAT, CDR2 FQNNGV. The CDR3 contains 16 residues. CDR3 sequence: CASSSQGRGWTGELFF. The CDR3 nucleotides are TGTGCCAGCAGCTCGCAGGGGAGGGGTTGGACCGGGGAGCTGTTTTTT.

The V gene is TRBV15, the J gene TRBJ1-2, with 9 bases that match TRBD1. CDR3 size: 17 residues. The J segment lost 2 bases and the V segment lost 1 base, leaving 8 bases of the junction unmatched. Germline CDR1 and CDR2: LNHNV and YYDKDF (reference sequence). The CDR3 region has the DNA TGTGCCACCAGCAGAGGAGGGACAGGGCCGTCCAACTATGGCTACACCTTC. This translates into CATSRGGTGPSNYGYTF.

The chain joins TRBV10-1 to TRBJ2-1; 7 bases fit TRBD1. Germline V gene data show CDR1 as WNHNN and CDR2 as SYGVQD (reference sequence). CDR3 length: 13 residues. With 7 bases clipped from V and 9 bases from J, the junction kept 9 bases outside the gene matches. CDR3 region: CASNIDRDAEQFF. In DNA form, the CDR3 reads TGCGCCAGCAATATAGACAGGGACGCTGAGCAGTTCTTC.

The V gene is TRBV2, the J gene TRBJ1-2, with TRBD1 matching 9 bases. The trim removed 5 bases at V and 5 bases at J, leaving 6 bases unmatched. CDR1 SNHLY and CDR2 FYNNEI come from the germline V gene. The CDR3 spans 14 residues. CDR3 in amino acids: CASSYKQGAYGYTF. The CDR3 region has the DNA TGTGCCAGCAGTTATAAACAGGGGGCATATGGCTACACCTTC.

A note on this clone: One end of the junction is discordant with germline, which a read error may explain. The chain uses TRBV7-9 and TRBJ2-7; D might be TRBD1 (6 bases). Looked up from germline, CDR1 is SEHNR and CDR2 is FQNEAQ (reference sequence). The CDR3 sequence is 12 residues long. CDR3 loop: CASSTITGNVDF. The CDR3 DNA reads as TGTGCCAGCAGCACGATTACAGGGAATGTGGACTTC.

The chain links TRBV4-1 to TRBJ1-1; 7 nucleotides match TRBD1. The CDR3 spans 15 residues. CDR1 is MGHRA, CDR2 YSYEKL, per germline. The J segment lost 1 base and the V segment lost 4 bases, leaving 6 bases of the junction unmatched. CDR3 sequence (DNA): TGCGCCAGCAGCCGACCGGGACAGACGAACACTGAAGCTTTCTTT. Encoded protein: CASSRPGQTNTEAFF.

For this clone: Its ends do not fully match the called genes, so a read error is possible. V is TRBV5-1 and J is TRBJ2-5, with D possibly called TRBD1 or TRBD2 (5 bases each). Per germline, CDR1 SGHRS and CDR2 YFSETQ. The CDR3 runs 15 residues. The CDR3 loop is CASRLGPDRSETQYF. The DNA for the CDR3 is TGCGCCAGCAGGTTGGGACCTGACAGATCGGAGACCCAGTACTTC.